These T cell receptor beta chains were read from a single sample in a study of CD8+ T cells in alopecia areata. Assay: immunoSEQ multiplex PCR; the TCRdb copy retains only in-frame clones and omits some. Of 35,000 to 45,000 clones in the sample, 80% to 95% were seen once. The material sequenced was CD8+ T cells sorted from blood, taken at week 24, from a patient treated with tofacitinib. These receptors were obtained from a human donor with alopecia areata. CDR3s include the opening cysteine and the closing phenylalanine or tryptophan. The D gene is left open where the match is weak. A clone size is listed for some rows: how often the clone was seen (once, few, many), or a class if it is expanded.

D	V	J	size	CDR3	DNA
-	TRBV29-1	TRBJ2-1	-	CSVVWTAYNEQFF	TGCAGCGTTGTCTGGACAGCTTACAATGAGCAGTTCTTC
-	TRBV7-8	TRBJ2-1	-	CASSPTRLEEQFF	TGTGCCAGCAGCCCGACTCGGCTGGAAGAGCAGTTCTTC
-	TRBV7-8	TRBJ2-7	-	CASSLQGIYEQYF	TGTGCCAGCAGCTTACAGGGAATCTACGAGCAGTACTTC
TRBD2	TRBV29-1	TRBJ2-5	-	CSVEAPASGGPRTPQETQYF	TGCAGCGTTGAAGCGCCGGCTAGCGGGGGACCAAGGACGCCCCAAGAGACCCAGTACTTC
-	TRBV7-9	TRBJ2-3	-	CASSWDSSVGTDTQYF	TGTGCCAGCAGCTGGGACTCTTCTGTAGGCACAGATACGCAGTATTTT
-	TRBV27	TRBJ2-1	-	CASSSGTTYNEQFF	TGTGCCAGCAGTTCCGGGACAACCTACAATGAGCAGTTCTTC
-	TRBV7-9	TRBJ2-7	-	CASSPPTYSYEQYF	TGTGCCAGCAGCCCCCCGACATACTCCTACGAGCAGTACTTC
-	TRBV15	TRBJ1-5	-	CATSSGRTLHQPQHF	TGTGCCACCAGCAGCGGACGGACCTTGCATCAGCCCCAGCATTTT
TRBD2	TRBV7-9	TRBJ2-7	-	CASSFEETGGVGYEQYF	TGTGCCAGCAGCTTCGAAGAGACGGGAGGGGTGGGTTACGAGCAGTACTTC
TRBD2	TRBV28	TRBJ2-7	once	CASSLAPSAGGHGEQYF	TGTGCCAGCAGTTTAGCCCCGTCAGCGGGGGGCCATGGGGAGCAGTACTTC
TRBD2	TRBV13	TRBJ2-3	-	CASSFGASGGPTDTQYF	TGTGCCAGCAGCTTTGGGGCTAGCGGGGGCCCCACAGATACGCAGTATTTT
-	TRBV7-9	TRBJ2-7	-	CASSIGQLPSYEQYF	TGTGCCAGCAGCATTGGACAGCTACCCTCCTACGAGCAGTACTTC
-	TRBV29-1	TRBJ2-7	-	CSVLTTASYEQYF	TGCAGCGTTCTAACGACGGCCAGCTACGAGCAGTACTTC
-	TRBV30	TRBJ2-7	-	CAWSLMGGSYEQYF	TGTGCCTGGAGTTTGATGGGGGGCTCCTACGAGCAGTACTTC
TRBD2	TRBV11-2	TRBJ2-3	-	CASSPGLAGGPSTDTQYF	TGTGCCAGCAGCCCAGGACTAGCGGGGGGCCCATCCACAGATACGCAGTATTTT
-	TRBV4-1	TRBJ2-3	-	CASSQDGDTQYF	TGCGCCAGCAGCCAAGATGGGGATACGCAGTATTTT
-	TRBV29-1	TRBJ1-1	-	CSFWDLRRGNTEAFF	TGCAGCTTCTGGGACCTCCGCAGGGGGAACACTGAAGCTTTCTTT
-	TRBV18	TRBJ2-3	-	CASSTWTADTDTQYF	TGTGCCAGCTCAACCTGGACAGCTGACACAGATACGCAGTATTTT
-	TRBV6-1	TRBJ2-7	-	CASSGGLYEQYF	TGTGCCAGCAGTGGGGGACTTTACGAGCAGTACTTC
TRBD2	TRBV27	TRBJ2-3	once	CASTPEVRGGTDTQYF	TGTGCCAGCACCCCTGAGGTGCGGGGGGGAACAGATACGCAGTATTTT
-	TRBV23-1	TRBJ2-5	-	CASSQDDIGGPKETQYF	TGCGCCAGCAGTCAGGATGACATCGGGGGGCCGAAAGAGACCCAGTACTTC
TRBD1	TRBV4-2	TRBJ2-2	-	CASNFPQGAQNTGELFF	TGTGCCAGCAACTTTCCTCAGGGGGCCCAAAACACCGGGGAGCTGTTTTTT
-	TRBV29-1	TRBJ2-7	few	CSGRVGVYEQYF	TGCAGCGGACGGGTGGGGGTCTACGAGCAGTACTTC
TRBD2	TRBV19	TRBJ2-3	-	CASSPRGGGLSTDTQYF	TGTGCCAGTAGTCCTCGCGGGGGGGGGCTGAGCACAGATACGCAGTATTTT
TRBD1	TRBV6-5	TRBJ2-7	-	CASSYRDRAYEQYF	TGTGCCAGCAGTTACCGGGACAGGGCCTACGAGCAGTACTTC
TRBD1	TRBV7-9	TRBJ1-6	-	CASSSSGQGNSPLHF	TGTGCCAGCAGCTCATCCGGACAGGGAAATTCACCCCTCCACTTT
TRBD1	TRBV7-8	TRBJ2-1	-	CASSTDRVGQFF	TGTGCCAGCAGCACAGACAGGGTGGGGCAGTTCTTC
TRBD2	TRBV7-8	TRBJ2-3	-	CASSFPLLAGGSDTQYF	TGTGCCAGCAGCTTCCCACTACTAGCGGGGGGCTCAGATACGCAGTATTTT
-	TRBV6-5	TRBJ1-2	once	CASSYGANYGYTF	TGTGCCAGCAGTTACGGAGCTAACTATGGCTACACCTTC
TRBD2	TRBV5-5	TRBJ2-3	-	CASATSGATDTQYF	TGTGCCAGCGCGACTAGCGGGGCCACAGATACGCAGTATTTT
-	TRBV11-2	TRBJ2-1	-	CASSFPDSMYNEQFF	TGTGCCAGCAGCTTCCCGGACAGTATGTACAATGAGCAGTTCTTC
TRBD2	TRBV29-1	TRBJ2-3	-	CSVRAGVPSTDTQYF	TGCAGCGTTCGGGCGGGGGTTCCTAGCACAGATACGCAGTATTTT
-	TRBV13	TRBJ2-3	-	CASSDTDTQYF	TGTGCCAGCAGCGACACAGATACGCAGTATTTT
-	TRBV15	TRBJ2-1	-	CATSRDRSSYNEQFF	TGTGCCACCAGCAGAGATCGGAGCTCCTACAATGAGCAGTTCTTC
-	TRBV7-6	TRBJ2-5	-	CASSRTQETQYF	TGTGCCAGCAGCAGGACTCAAGAGACCCAGTACTTC
-	TRBV7-9	TRBJ2-7	-	CASSSSRDFNREQYF	TGTGCCAGCAGCTCATCCCGGGACTTTAATCGCGAGCAGTACTTC
-	TRBV27	TRBJ2-7	-	CASSGQSSYEQYF	TGTGCCAGCAGTGGACAGAGCTCCTACGAGCAGTACTTC
-	TRBV4-1	TRBJ2-2	-	CASSQDVKPGELFF	TGCGCCAGCAGCCAAGATGTGAAACCCGGGGAGCTGTTTTTT
-	TRBV14	TRBJ1-1	-	CASSQEWQEAFF	TGTGCCAGCAGCCAAGAGTGGCAGGAAGCTTTCTTT
TRBD1	TRBV11-2	TRBJ2-7	-	CASSGGQGLPSYEQYF	TGTGCCAGCAGCGGGGGACAGGGCCTTCCATCCTACGAGCAGTACTTC
-	TRBV6-5	TRBJ2-5	once	CASSLGEQETQYF	TGTGCCAGCAGCCTCGGGGAACAAGAGACCCAGTACTTC
TRBD1	TRBV10-3	TRBJ2-5	-	CAISPGTGNQETQYF	TGTGCCATCAGTCCCGGGACAGGGAACCAAGAGACCCAGTACTTC
-	TRBV27	TRBJ2-7	-	CASSLGTQYEQYF	TGTGCCAGCAGTTTAGGCACCCAATACGAGCAGTACTTC
-	TRBV29-1	TRBJ2-7	-	CSVEDLRSQGYEQYF	TGCAGCGTTGAAGATCTAAGGAGCCAGGGCTACGAGCAGTACTTC
TRBD2	TRBV30	TRBJ2-3	-	CAWIPDSGGALTDTQYF	TGTGCCTGGATCCCGGATAGCGGGGGGGCTTTAACAGATACGCAGTATTTT
-	TRBV28	TRBJ2-1	-	CASSFPRGGTYNEQFF	TGTGCCAGCAGTTTCCCCAGGGGGGGGACCTACAATGAGCAGTTCTTC
-	TRBV7-2	TRBJ2-7	once	CASSSFLGQNYEQYF	TGTGCCAGCAGCTCTTTCTTGGGACAAAACTACGAGCAGTACTTC
TRBD1	TRBV7-2	TRBJ2-5	-	CASSLGDRGRGETQYF	TGTGCCAGCAGCTTAGGGGACAGGGGGCGTGGAGAGACCCAGTACTTC
-	TRBV30	TRBJ2-7	few	CAWSVTYEQYF	TGTGCCTGGAGTGTTACCTACGAGCAGTACTTC
-	TRBV7-2	TRBJ2-7	once	CASSLAGGSPNEQYF	TGTGCCAGCAGCTTGGCCGGCGGGTCACCTAACGAGCAGTACTTC
TRBD1	TRBV29-1	TRBJ1-1	-	CSVGFSWDRVRGTEAFF	TGCAGCGTCGGCTTCAGTTGGGACAGGGTTCGTGGGACTGAAGCTTTCTTT
-	TRBV5-4	TRBJ2-7	medium-sized	CASSHSFGEASYEQYF	TGCGCCAGCAGCCATTCGTTCGGGGAAGCGTCCTACGAGCAGTACTTC
-	TRBV29-1	TRBJ1-1	-	CSGFTGRGLLDF	TGCAGCGGCTTCACAGGGCGGGGGCTGCTGGACTTT
-	TRBV27	TRBJ2-7	-	CASSVKRDSYLGEQYF	TGTGCCAGCAGTGTGAAGCGGGACAGCTACCTGGGCGAGCAGTACTTC